This TCR beta chain was sequenced during a study of tissue T cells after allogeneic stem cell transplantation. Points from the study as a whole: Few T cell clones were shared across patients, but motif clusters showed tissue-specific shared signatures. Within patients, tissue anatomy strongly shaped TCR repertoire composition. The patient cohort was small and clinically heterogeneous, with limited sampling depth.

Indicated time point: mouse harvest day 7 after allogeneic transplant. Tail vein injection delivered 10^7 T-cell-depleted bone marrow cells and 10^6 splenic CD5+ T cells. This mouse GVHD model was MHC-mismatched B6 to BALB/c, profiled day 7 or 14. Germline V gene lookup returns CDR1 NSHNY and CDR2 SYGAGN. V shed 5 bases and J shed 0 bases, with 5 bases lying between them. The CDR3 spans 13 residues. Clones were sequenced by immunoSEQ multiplex PCR, and TCRdb holds only the in-frame ones, with some missing. The data contain approximately 5,000 clones, about 51% of them singletons. The table lists this clone with a few counts. No antigen is known for it. Any gene name here is a mouse gene name. The read ends 1 residue before the CDR3 terminus; that terminus is restored from the germline J gene.

This TCR derives from a female BALB/c mouse given C57BL/6 T cells with graft-versus-host disease after an allogeneic hematopoietic cell transplant. The chain employs TRBV13-1 and TRBJ1-4; D perhaps matches TRBD1 (5 bases). Sequencing was done on a sample of gut tissue. CDR3 sequence: CASRTVSNERLFF. CDR3 DNA (partial): TGTGCCAGCAGGACAGTTTCCAACGAAAGATTATTT.